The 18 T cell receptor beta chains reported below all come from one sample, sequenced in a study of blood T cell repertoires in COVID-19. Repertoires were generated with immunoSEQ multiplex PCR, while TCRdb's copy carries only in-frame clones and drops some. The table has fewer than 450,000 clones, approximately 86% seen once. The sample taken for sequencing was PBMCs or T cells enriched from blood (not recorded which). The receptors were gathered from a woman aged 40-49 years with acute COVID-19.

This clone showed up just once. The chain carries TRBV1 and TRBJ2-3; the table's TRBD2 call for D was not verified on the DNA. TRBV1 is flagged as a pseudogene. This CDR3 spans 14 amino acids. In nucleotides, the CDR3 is TGCACCAGCAGCCAAGAGCGGAGCACAGATACGCAGTATTTT. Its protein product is CTSSQERSTDTQYF.

The CDR3 region is CASTPGGGEQYF. CDR3 DNA: TGTGCCAGCACCCCAGGGGGAGGCGAGCAGTACTTC. The V gene is TRBV6-5, the J gene TRBJ2-7; tentatively, D is TRBD1 (7 bases). Germline V CDR1 and CDR2: MNHEY, SVGAGI. The CDR3 contains 12 residues. V lost 7 bases and J lost 6, with 13 bases in between.

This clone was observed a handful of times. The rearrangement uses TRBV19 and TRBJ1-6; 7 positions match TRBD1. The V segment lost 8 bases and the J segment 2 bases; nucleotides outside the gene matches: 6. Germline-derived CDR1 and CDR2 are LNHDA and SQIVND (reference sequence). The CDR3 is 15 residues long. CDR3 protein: CASRDRPTYNSPLHF. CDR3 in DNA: TGTGCCAGTCGGGACAGACCAACCTATAATTCACCCCTCCACTTT.

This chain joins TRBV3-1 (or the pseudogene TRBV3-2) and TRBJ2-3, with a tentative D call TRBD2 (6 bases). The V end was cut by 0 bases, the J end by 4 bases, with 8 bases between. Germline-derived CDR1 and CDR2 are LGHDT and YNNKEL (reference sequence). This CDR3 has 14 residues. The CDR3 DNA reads TGTGCCAGCAGCCAAGATGCGGGGTCAGATACGCAGTATTTT. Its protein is CASSQDAGSDTQYF.

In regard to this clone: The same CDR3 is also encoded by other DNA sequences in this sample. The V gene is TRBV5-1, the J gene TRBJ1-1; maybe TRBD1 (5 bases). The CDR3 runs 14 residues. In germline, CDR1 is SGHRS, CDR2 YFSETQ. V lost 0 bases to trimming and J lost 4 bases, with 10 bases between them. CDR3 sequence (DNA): TGCGCCAGCAGCTTGGGGCAGGGTCTCACTGAAGCTTTCTTT. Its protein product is CASSLGQGLTEAFF.

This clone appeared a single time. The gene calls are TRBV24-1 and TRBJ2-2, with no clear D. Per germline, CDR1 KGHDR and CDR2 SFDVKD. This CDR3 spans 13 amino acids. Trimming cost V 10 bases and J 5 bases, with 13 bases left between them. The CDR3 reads CATTASPTGELFF. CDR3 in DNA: TGTGCCACTACCGCCAGTCCTACCGGGGAGCTGTTTTTT.

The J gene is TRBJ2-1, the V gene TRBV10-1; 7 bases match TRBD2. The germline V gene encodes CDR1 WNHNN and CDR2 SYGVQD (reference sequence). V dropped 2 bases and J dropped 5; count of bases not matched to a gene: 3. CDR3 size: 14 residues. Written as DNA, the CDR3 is TGCGCCAGCAGTGAGGGGGGGGTCGACAATGAGCAGTTCTTC. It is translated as CASSEGGVDNEQFF.

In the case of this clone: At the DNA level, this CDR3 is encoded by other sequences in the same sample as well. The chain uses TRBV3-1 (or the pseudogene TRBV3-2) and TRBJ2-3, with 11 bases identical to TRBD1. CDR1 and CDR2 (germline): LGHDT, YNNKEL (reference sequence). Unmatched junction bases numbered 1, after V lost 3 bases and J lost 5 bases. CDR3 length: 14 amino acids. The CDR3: CASSQGQGEDTQYF. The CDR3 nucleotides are TGTGCCAGCAGCCAGGGACAGGGGGAAGATACGCAGTATTTT.

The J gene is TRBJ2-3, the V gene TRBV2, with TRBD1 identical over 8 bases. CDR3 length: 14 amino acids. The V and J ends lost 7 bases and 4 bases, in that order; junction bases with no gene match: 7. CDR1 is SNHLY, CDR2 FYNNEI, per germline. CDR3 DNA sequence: TGTGCCAGCATGGCAGGGGGCGTAGCAGATACGCAGTATTTT. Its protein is CASMAGGVADTQYF.

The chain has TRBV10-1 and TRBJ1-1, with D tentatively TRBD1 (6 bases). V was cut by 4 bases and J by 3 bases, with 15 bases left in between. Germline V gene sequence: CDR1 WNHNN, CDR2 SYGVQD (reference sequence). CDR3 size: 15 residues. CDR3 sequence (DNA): TGCGCCAGCAGTGGCGGGCCCCCAGGGGACACTGAAGCTTTCTTT. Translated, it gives CASSGGPPGDTEAFF.

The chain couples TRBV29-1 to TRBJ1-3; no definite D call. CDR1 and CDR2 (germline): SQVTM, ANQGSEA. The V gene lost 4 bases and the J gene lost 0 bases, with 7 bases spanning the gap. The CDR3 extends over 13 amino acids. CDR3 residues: CSVGQNSGNTIYF. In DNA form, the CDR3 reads TGCAGCGTTGGACAAAACTCTGGAAACACCATATATTTT.

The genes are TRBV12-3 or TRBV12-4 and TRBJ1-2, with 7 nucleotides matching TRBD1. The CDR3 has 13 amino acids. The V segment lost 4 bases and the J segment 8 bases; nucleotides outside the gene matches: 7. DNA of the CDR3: TGTGCCAGCAGTTCCGACAGGGCTGGCGGCTACACCTTC. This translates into CASSSDRAGGYTF.

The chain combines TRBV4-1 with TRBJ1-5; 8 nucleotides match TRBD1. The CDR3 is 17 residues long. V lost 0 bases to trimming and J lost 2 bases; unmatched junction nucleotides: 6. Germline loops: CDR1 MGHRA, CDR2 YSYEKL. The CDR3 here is CASSQEGSDRGNQPQHF. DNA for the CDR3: TGCGCCAGCAGCCAAGAGGGGTCGGACAGGGGCAATCAGCCCCAGCATTTT.

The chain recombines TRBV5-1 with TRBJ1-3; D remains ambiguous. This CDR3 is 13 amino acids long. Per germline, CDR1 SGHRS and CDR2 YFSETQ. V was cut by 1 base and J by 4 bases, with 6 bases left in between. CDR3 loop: CASSLPRGNTIYF. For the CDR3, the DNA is TGCGCCAGCAGCTTGCCCAGGGGAAACACCATATATTTT.

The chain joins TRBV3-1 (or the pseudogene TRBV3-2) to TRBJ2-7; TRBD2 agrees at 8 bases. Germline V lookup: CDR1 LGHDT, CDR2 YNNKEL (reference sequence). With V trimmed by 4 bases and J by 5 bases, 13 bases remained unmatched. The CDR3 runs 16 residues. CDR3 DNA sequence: TGTGCCAGCAGCCGTTTGGTCGGGGGGGAAGCGAACGAGCAGTACTTC. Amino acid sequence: CASSRLVGGEANEQYF.

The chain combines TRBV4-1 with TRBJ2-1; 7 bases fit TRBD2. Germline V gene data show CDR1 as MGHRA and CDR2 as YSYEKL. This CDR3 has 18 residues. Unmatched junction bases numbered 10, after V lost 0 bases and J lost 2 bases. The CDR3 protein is CASSQDPGLADAYNEQFF. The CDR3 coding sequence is TGCGCCAGCAGCCAAGATCCTGGGCTAGCGGACGCCTACAATGAGCAGTTCTTC.

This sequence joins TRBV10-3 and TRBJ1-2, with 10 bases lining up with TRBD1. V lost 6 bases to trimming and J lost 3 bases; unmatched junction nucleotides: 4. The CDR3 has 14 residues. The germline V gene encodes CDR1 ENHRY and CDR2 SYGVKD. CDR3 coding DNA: TGTGCCATCAGCGGGACAGGGGATTACTATGGCTACACCTTC. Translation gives CAISGTGDYYGYTF.

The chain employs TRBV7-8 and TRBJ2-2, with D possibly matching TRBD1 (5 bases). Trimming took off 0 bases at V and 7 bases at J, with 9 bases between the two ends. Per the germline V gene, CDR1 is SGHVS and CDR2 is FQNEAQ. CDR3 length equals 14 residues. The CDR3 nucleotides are TGTGCCAGCAGCTTAGCCAGGGTTTACGGGGAGCTGTTTTTT. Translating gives CASSLARVYGELFF. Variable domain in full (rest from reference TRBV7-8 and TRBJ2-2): GAGVSQSPRYKVAKRGQDVALRCDPISGHVSLFWYQQALGQGPEFLTYFQNEAQLDKSGLPSDRFFAERPEGSVSTLKIQRTQQEDSAVYLCASSLARVYGELFFGEGSRLTVL.